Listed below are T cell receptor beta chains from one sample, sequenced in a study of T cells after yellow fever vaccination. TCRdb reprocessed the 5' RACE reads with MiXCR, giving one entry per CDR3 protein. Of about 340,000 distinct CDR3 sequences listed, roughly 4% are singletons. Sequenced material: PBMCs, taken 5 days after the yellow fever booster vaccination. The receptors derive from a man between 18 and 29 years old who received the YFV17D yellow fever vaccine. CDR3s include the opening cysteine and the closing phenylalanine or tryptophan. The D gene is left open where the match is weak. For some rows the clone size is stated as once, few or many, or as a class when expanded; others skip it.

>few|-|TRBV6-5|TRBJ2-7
TGTGCCGAGGGTGGGCAGTACTTC
CAEGGQYF
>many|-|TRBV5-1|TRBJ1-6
TGCGCCAGCAGCCTAGCGACCCGAAGCTTCCAGGATAATTCACCCCTCCACTTT
CASSLATRSFQDNSPLHF
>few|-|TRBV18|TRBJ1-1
TGTGCCAGCTCACCACAGCAGGAGGCCACTGAAGCTTTCTTT
CASSPQQEATEAFF
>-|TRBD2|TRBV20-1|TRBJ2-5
TGCAGTGCTAGCCTAGCGGGAGAGACCCAGTACTTC
CSASLAGETQYF
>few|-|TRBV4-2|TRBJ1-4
TGTGCCAGCAGCCCCTCGGACCGGTATGAAAAACTGTTTTTT
CASSPSDRYEKLFF
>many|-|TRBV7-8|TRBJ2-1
TGTGCCAGCAGCTTAGAAGGACGGACATGGAATGAGCAGTTCTTC
CASSLEGRTWNEQFF
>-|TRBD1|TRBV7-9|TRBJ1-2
TGTGCCAGCAGCCGCCGGGACAGGGAGCCGGATGGCTACACCTTC
CASSRRDREPDGYTF
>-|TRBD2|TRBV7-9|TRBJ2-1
TGTGCCAGCAGCTCAAAAGCGGGGGGGCCGAAAGAGAATGAGCAGTTCTTC
CASSSKAGGPKENEQFF
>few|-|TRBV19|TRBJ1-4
TGTGCCAGCGGGACCGAGGCAACTAATGAAAAACTGTTTTTT
CASGTEATNEKLFF
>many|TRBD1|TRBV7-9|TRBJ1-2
TGCGCCAGCAGCTTGGGGACAGGGTATGGCTACACCTTC
CASSLGTGYGYTF
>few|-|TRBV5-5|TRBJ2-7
TGTGCCAGCAGCTTGGAAACCGGGACTGTCTCCTACGAGCAGTACTTC
CASSLETGTVSYEQYF
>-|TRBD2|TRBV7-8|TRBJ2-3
TGTGCCAGCAGCCAACGCTCGGGGGGGCTAACAGATACGCAGTATTTT
CASSQRSGGLTDTQYF
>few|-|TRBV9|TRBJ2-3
TGTGCCAGCAGCGTTCAGGAACGGGGAACAGATACGCAGTATTTT
CASSVQERGTDTQYF
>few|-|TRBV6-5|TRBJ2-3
TGTGCCAGCAGTTACGCGCGGGGTGGGGATACGCAGTATTTT
CASSYARGGDTQYF
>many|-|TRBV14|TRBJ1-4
TGTGCCAGCAGCCGGCCTAGGGGGGACGCCTTTGAAAAACTGTTTTTT
CASSRPRGDAFEKLFF